Each of the 9 T cell receptor beta chains below was sequenced from the same sample in a study of glioma-infiltrating T cells after dendritic cell vaccination. Profiling relied on immunoSEQ multiplex PCR, and the TCRdb table lists in-frame clones only, not all of them. The profile covers roughly 83,000 clones, with under 90% appearing a single time and 15% to 19% taken by the ten largest. Source: blood, taken before dendritic cell vaccination. The receptors here all came from a human donor with glioblastoma.

This clone was observed once. The chain joins TRBV30 to TRBJ2-3; possibly TRBD1 for D (6 bases). The CDR3 is 15 residues long. V was trimmed by 2 bases and J by 0 bases, leaving 12 bases between them. Germline values: CDR1 GTSNPN, CDR2 SVGIG (reference sequence). The DNA of the CDR3 is TGTGCCTGGAGTACGGGACACTCTAGCACAGATACGCAGTATTTT. Residues: CAWSTGHSSTDTQYF.

V usage is TRBV2 and J usage is TRBJ2-7, with 7 bases aligning to TRBD1. CDR1 and CDR2 (germline): SNHLY, FYNNEI. V dropped 6 bases and J dropped 3; count of bases not matched to a gene: 2. The CDR3 runs 12 residues. In DNA, the CDR3 is TGTGCCAGCAGGGGGACAGACTACGAGCAGTACTTC. It specifies CASRGTDYEQYF.

This chain joins TRBV27 and TRBJ1-6; D is possibly TRBD1 (5 bases). Germline V gene data show CDR1 as MNHEY and CDR2 as SMNVEV (reference sequence). This CDR3 region has 15 residues. Trimming removed 6 bases at V and 4 bases at J, with 13 bases between. CDR3 region: CASSPSGLYNSPLHF. The CDR3 coding sequence is TGTGCCAGCAGCCCCTCGGGACTGTATAATTCACCCCTCCACTTT.

In this sample, this clone turned up a few times. V is TRBV7-3 and J is TRBJ2-1; the match to TRBD2 covers 9 bases. Germline V gene lookup returns CDR1 SGHTA and CDR2 FQGTGA. The CDR3 extends over 17 amino acids. V lost 5 bases to trimming and J lost 9 bases; unmatched junction nucleotides: 17. CDR3: CASSQRLAAFLVGEQFF. As DNA, the CDR3 is TGTGCCAGCAGCCAGCGACTAGCGGCCTTCCTAGTTGGTGAGCAGTTCTTC.

This clone was found a few times. The chain combines TRBV6-1 with TRBJ1-5; D unresolved. The CDR3 sequence is 15 residues long. Germline CDR1 reads MNHNS; CDR2 reads SASEGT. Trimming stripped 4 bases from V and 0 bases from J, with 10 bases between. The CDR3 nucleotides are TGTGCCAGCAGTGCCGGGATTAATAGCAATCAGCCCCAGCATTTT. It is translated as CASSAGINSNQPQHF.

The V gene is TRBV9, the J gene TRBJ2-5; TRBD2 agrees at 9 bases. V was pared by 2 bases and J by 5 bases, with 4 bases of the junction left unmatched. The CDR3 runs to 14 residues. Germline values: CDR1 SGDLS, CDR2 YYNGEE. CDR3 sequence reads: CASSVSGGGETQYF. Here the CDR3 DNA reads TGTGCCAGCAGCGTTAGCGGGGGCGGGGAGACCCAGTACTTC.

The chain has TRBV7-9 and TRBJ1-4, with 8 bases fitting TRBD1. J gave up 2 bases and V 4 bases, and 3 bases lay outside the gene matches. Per the germline V gene, CDR1 is SEHNR and CDR2 is FQNEAQ (reference sequence). The CDR3 extends over 15 amino acids. The CDR3 protein is CASSSRTGTNEKLFF. CDR3 DNA sequence: TGTGCCAGCAGCTCCCGGACAGGGACTAATGAAAAACTGTTTTTT.

The chain joins TRBV27 to TRBJ2-1; 8 nucleotides align to TRBD2. V shed 7 bases, J shed 4 bases, and the junction held 12 bases outside the gene matches. The CDR3 runs 16 residues. Germline assignment: CDR1 MNHEY and CDR2 SMNVEV (reference sequence). The CDR3, as DNA: TGTGCCAGCACCCCTGGCGGGGGGCTACTGTACAATGAGCAGTTCTTC. As protein: CASTPGGGLLYNEQFF.

The V call is TRBV27, the J call TRBJ2-4; 10 bases match TRBD2. The CDR3 totals 17 residues. Trimming cost V 7 bases and J 5 bases; bases outside gene matches: 14. Per the germline V gene, CDR1 is MNHEY and CDR2 is SMNVEV (reference sequence). This CDR3 reads CASKGLAITQPENIQYF. The DNA for the CDR3 is TGTGCCAGCAAGGGACTAGCGATTACCCAACCAGAAAACATTCAGTACTTC.